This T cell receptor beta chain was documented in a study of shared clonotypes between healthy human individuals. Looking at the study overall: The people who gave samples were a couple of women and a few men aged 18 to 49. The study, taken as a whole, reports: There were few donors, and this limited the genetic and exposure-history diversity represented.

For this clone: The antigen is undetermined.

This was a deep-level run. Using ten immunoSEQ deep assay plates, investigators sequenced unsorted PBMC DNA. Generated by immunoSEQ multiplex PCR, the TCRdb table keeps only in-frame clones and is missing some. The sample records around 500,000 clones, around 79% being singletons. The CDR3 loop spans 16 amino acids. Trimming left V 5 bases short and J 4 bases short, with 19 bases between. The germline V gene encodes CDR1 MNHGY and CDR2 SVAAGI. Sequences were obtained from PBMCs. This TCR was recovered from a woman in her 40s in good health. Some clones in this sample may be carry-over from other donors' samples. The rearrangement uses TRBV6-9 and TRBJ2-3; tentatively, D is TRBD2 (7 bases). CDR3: CASSPLLAKGADTQYF. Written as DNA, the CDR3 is TGTGCCAGCAGTCCATTACTAGCGAAGGGGGCAGATACGCAGTATTTT.